The 20 T cell receptor beta chains presented below share a single source sample, sequenced in a study of CD8+ T cells in alopecia areata. cDNA serving as the sequencing template came from extracted, reverse transcribed RNA. The protocol was immunoSEQ multiplex PCR, while the TCRdb copy is restricted to in-frame clones and leaves out a portion. The top ten clones hold roughly a sixth of a sample with some 130,000 clones, 45% to 50% of them seen once. The sample consisted of CD8+ T cells sorted from blood, taken at week 0. The receptors originated from a human donor with alopecia areata.

V and J are TRBV27 and TRBJ1-2; D might be TRBD1 (6 bases). The V gene lost 5 bases and the J gene lost 0 bases, with 16 bases spanning the gap. The CDR3 is 16 residues long. CDR1 is MNHEY and CDR2 is SMNVEV in the germline V gene (reference sequence). The chain's CDR3 is CASSPSSGEANYGYTF. In DNA, the CDR3 is TGTGCCAGCAGTCCCTCTTCAGGGGAGGCTAACTATGGCTACACCTTC.

The V call is TRBV7-6, the J call TRBJ2-6, with TRBD1 as a possible D gene (6 bases). V was cut by 1 base and J by 0 bases, with 13 bases left in between. From germline, CDR1 is SGHVS and CDR2 FNYEAQ. This CDR3 region has 18 residues. The CDR3 spells CASSLVQGLTSGANVLTF. CDR3 sequence (DNA): TGTGCCAGCAGCTTAGTACAGGGTCTGACCTCTGGGGCCAACGTCCTGACTTTC.

The gene calls are TRBV15 and TRBJ2-5, with 12 positions matching TRBD2. The trim removed 1 base at V and 0 bases at J, leaving 3 bases unmatched. Germline CDR1 is LNHNV and CDR2 is YYDKDF (reference sequence). CDR3 size: 17 residues. For the CDR3, the DNA is TGTGCCACCAGCAGAGGCCGGACTAGCGGGGACCAAGAGACCCAGTACTTC. Translated, it gives CATSRGRTSGDQETQYF.

This chain links TRBV14 with TRBJ2-1; D remains ambiguous. The germline gives CDR1 SGHDN, CDR2 FVKESK. Trimming removed 1 base at V and 4 bases at J, with 2 bases between. The CDR3 is made up of 12 amino acids. The CDR3 DNA reads TGTGCCAGCAGCCAAGGGTACAATGAGCAGTTCTTC. Translation gives CASSQGYNEQFF.

The chain combines TRBV4-1 with TRBJ2-2; TRBD1 is a possible D gene (5 bases). The CDR3 loop spans 15 amino acids. Trimming removed 1 base from V and 4 bases from J, with 10 bases in between. CDR1 is MGHRA and CDR2 is YSYEKL in the germline V gene. CDR3 bases: TGCGCCAGCAGCCAAGCGCAGGGAATCACCGGGGAGCTGTTTTTT. Amino acid sequence: CASSQAQGITGELFF.

The rearrangement uses TRBV11-3 and TRBJ2-1; the D is unclear. The CDR3 totals 12 residues. V was clipped by 3 bases and J by 4 bases, with 4 bases between them. The germline gives CDR1 SGHNT, CDR2 YENEEA. Here the CDR3 DNA reads TGTGCCAGCAGCTTCGGATACAATGAGCAGTTCTTC. Amino acid sequence: CASSFGYNEQFF.

V usage is TRBV7-9 and J usage is TRBJ1-5; D gene uncertain. Trimming pared 1 base from V and 7 bases from J, leaving 5 bases between. The CDR3 has 12 amino acids. Germline-derived CDR1 and CDR2 are SEHNR and FQNEAQ (reference sequence). The CDR3 DNA follows: TGTGCCAGCAGCTTAGGGCAACAGCCCCAGCATTTT. Translation: CASSLGQQPQHF.

The chain is built from TRBV6-1 and TRBJ2-2; D may be TRBD1 (6 bases). CDR1 and CDR2 (germline): MNHNS, SASEGT. The CDR3 loop spans 14 amino acids. The V end was cut by 7 bases, the J end by 13 bases, with 22 bases between. CDR3 in DNA: TGTGCCAGCAATGGACAGCCCTCAGCGCTCGGGCTGTTTTTT. Its protein is CASNGQPSALGLFF.

This clone was detected only a few times. The chain uses TRBV29-1 and TRBJ2-6, with D hard to call. The germline V gene has CDR1 SQVTM and CDR2 ANQGSEA. The CDR3 sequence is 12 residues long. Trimming took off 5 bases at V and 12 bases at J, with 14 bases between the two ends. The CDR3 loop reads CSVSWASGVLTF. The CDR3 region has the DNA TGCAGCGTTTCTTGGGCCTCCGGCGTCCTGACTTTC.

The chain employs TRBV5-6 and TRBJ1-6; the D is unclear. The V end lost 4 bases, the J end lost 7 bases, and 6 bases lay between the germline ends. Germline assignment: CDR1 SGHDT and CDR2 YYEEEE. This CDR3 contains 12 residues. CDR3 coding DNA: TGTGCCAGCAGCGACGGCAATTCACCCCTCCACTTT. This codes for CASSDGNSPLHF.

This clone is a singleton in its sample. The chain recombines TRBV5-6 with TRBJ1-1, with D unclear. CDR3 length equals 13 residues. V was pared by 6 bases and J by 3 bases, with 12 bases between. CDR1 is SGHDT and CDR2 is YYEEEE in the germline V gene. This chain's CDR3 is CASTSPPDTEAFF. The CDR3 nucleotides are TGTGCCAGCACCTCCCCGCCAGACACTGAAGCTTTCTTT.

This clone has just a few counts. The chain couples TRBV7-6 to TRBJ1-5; no firm D call. Trimming cost V 8 bases and J 0 bases, with 8 bases left between them. Germline CDR1 reads SGHVS; CDR2 reads FNYEAQ. The CDR3 spans 13 residues. The CDR3 nucleotides read TGTGCCAGCGGAGAGAATAGCAATCAGCCCCAGCATTTT. Translated: CASGENSNQPQHF.

In its sample, this clone was seen a few times. The rearrangement links TRBV13 to TRBJ2-6; 9 positions agree with TRBD2. This CDR3 contains 20 residues. Germline V lookup: CDR1 PRHDT, CDR2 FYEKMQ (reference sequence). Trimming took 4 bases from V and 0 from J; bases not matched to a gene: 13. CDR3 sequence reads: CASSWEGASGETSGANVLTF. The CDR3 DNA reads TGTGCCAGCAGCTGGGAAGGGGCTAGCGGGGAGACCTCTGGGGCCAACGTCCTGACTTTC.

The chain joins TRBV7-9 to TRBJ1-1, with TRBD1 as a possible D gene (6 bases). The CDR3 consists of 11 residues. Between the trimmed V and J ends, which lost 5 bases and 7 bases, there was a span of 8 bases. Germline loops: CDR1 SEHNR, CDR2 FQNEAQ (reference sequence). The CDR3 sequence: CASSPGVEAFF. CDR3 DNA sequence: TGTGCCAGCAGCCCAGGGGTTGAAGCTTTCTTT.

In this sample, this clone turned up a few times. The rearrangement uses TRBV7-9 and TRBJ2-5; D is unresolved. The ends were cut back, 5 bases at V and 7 bases at J, with 14 bases in the middle. CDR3 size: 13 residues. Looked up from germline, CDR1 is SEHNR and CDR2 is FQNEAQ (reference sequence). The CDR3: CASSPPTHRTQYF. In nucleotides, the CDR3 is TGTGCCAGCAGCCCCCCCACTCACCGGACCCAGTACTTC.

The V gene is TRBV27, the J gene TRBJ1-1; maybe TRBD1 (5 bases). Trimming stripped 4 bases from V and 1 base from J, with 10 bases between. The germline CDR1 and CDR2 sequences are MNHEY and SMNVEV (reference sequence). There are 14 residues in the CDR3. The CDR3 sequence: CASSYRGPNTEAFF. CDR3 bases: TGTGCCAGCAGTTACCGGGGCCCGAACACTGAAGCTTTCTTT.

This clone was recorded once. The chain is built from TRBV6-5 and TRBJ1-1; D is uncertain. V was pared by 7 bases and J by 6 bases, with 15 bases between. Germline CDR1 reads MNHEY; CDR2 reads SVGAGI. This CDR3 comprises 13 residues. CDR3 DNA sequence: TGTGCCAGCATCAATATCGGACGCGCTGAAGCTTTCTTT. It yields the protein CASINIGRAEAFF.

The chain recombines TRBV11-2 with TRBJ2-3; D possibly matches TRBD1 or TRBD2 (6 bases each). The germline V gene has CDR1 SGHAT and CDR2 FQNNGV. The CDR3 runs 15 residues. Trimming took 7 bases from V and 3 from J, leaving 17 bases between them. For the CDR3, the DNA is TGTGCCAGCATCCTGGGTCGGGGGCGAACAGATACGCAGTATTTT. Its translation is CASILGRGRTDTQYF.

The genes are TRBV4-3 and TRBJ2-3; D remains unclear. CDR1 and CDR2 from the germline V gene are LGHNA and YSLEER. This CDR3 has 15 amino acids. V gave up 1 base and J gave up 1 base, with 9 bases separating them. CDR3 sequence (DNA): TGCGCCAGCAGCCAAGTGGACCAGGGCACAGATACGCAGTATTTT. This gives the protein CASSQVDQGTDTQYF.

The V and J genes are TRBV7-8 and TRBJ1-5; 9 bases fit TRBD1. From germline, CDR1 is SGHVS and CDR2 FQNEAQ. The ends lost 0 bases at V and 5 bases at J; junction bases unmatched: 8. The CDR3 contains 17 residues. This chain's CDR3 is CASSLAGPGQGHQPQHF. CDR3 coding DNA: TGTGCCAGCAGCTTAGCGGGGCCGGGACAGGGCCATCAGCCCCAGCATTTT.